Following are 4 T cell receptor beta chains from one sample sequenced in a study of T cells after yellow fever vaccination. MiXCR, run by TCRdb on the 5' RACE reads, gives a single entry per CDR3 protein. The table records about 360,000 distinct CDR3 sequences, around 6.5% of them present only once. The material was PBMCs, obtained 5 days after the yellow fever booster vaccination. These receptors came from a young man who received the YFV17D yellow fever vaccine.

This clonotype was counted between two and nine times. J is TRBJ2-3 and V is TRBV5-1, with D possibly called TRBD1 or TRBD2 (5 bases each). Per the germline V gene, CDR1 is SGHRS and CDR2 is YFSETQ. Trimming took 4 bases from V and 0 from J, leaving 9 bases between them. The CDR3 is 14 amino acids. The CDR3 sequence is CASSRDPSTDTQYF. In DNA, the CDR3 is TGCGCCAGCAGCCGGGACCCTAGCACAGATACGCAGTATTTT. Full variable domain (outside the CDR3, taken from reference TRBV5-1 and TRBJ2-3): KAGVTQTPRYLIKTRGQQVTLSCSPISGHRSVSWYQQTPGQGLQFLFEYFSETQRNKGNFPGRFSGRQFSNSRSEMNVSTLELGDSALYLCASSRDPSTDTQYFGPGTRLTVL.

This clonotype appeared a few times. The genes are TRBV7-2 and TRBJ2-7; D possibly uses TRBD1 or TRBD2 (5 bases each). The CDR3 is 16 amino acids. Germline V CDR1 and CDR2: SGHTA, FQGNSA. The germline V and J ends were trimmed by 1 base and 4 bases, with 17 bases remaining between them. CDR3 region: CASSLGGAAAGYEQYF. In DNA, the CDR3 is TGTGCCAGCAGCTTAGGAGGGGCCGCAGCAGGATACGAGCAGTACTTC.

The gene calls are TRBV7-6 and TRBJ2-5; TRBD2 might be the D (5 bases). This CDR3 comprises 15 residues. In germline, CDR1 is SGHVS, CDR2 FNYEAQ. V lost 0 bases to trimming and J lost 5 bases, with 13 bases between them. CDR3 nucleotides: TGTGCCAGCAGCTTAGCGCTTGGAGGCGGGGAGACCCAGTACTTC. Translation: CASSLALGGGETQYF.

A few counts support this clonotype. The chain couples TRBV20-1 to TRBJ1-4, with a weak D call TRBD1 (6 bases). The V and J ends lost 8 bases and 2 bases respectively, with 18 bases between them. Germline V lookup: CDR1 DFQATT, CDR2 SNEGSKA (reference sequence). This CDR3 region has 15 residues. The CDR3 DNA follows: TGCAGTACCCCTGGGGGGCTAACTACTAATGAAAAACTGTTTTTT. Amino acids: CSTPGGLTTNEKLFF.